This TCR beta chain derives from a study of Graves' ophthalmopathy and Graves' hyperthyroidism. Germline trimming cut 5 bases from V and 5 bases from J; bases unmatched to any gene: 4. This CDR3 is built from 14 residues. CDR1 SEHNR and CDR2 FQNEAQ come from the germline V gene (reference sequence). RNA transcripts were the template, and TCR beta CDR3 regions were amplified from them. HTBI-primed first-round RT-PCR preceded second-round multiplex PCR. One entry per CDR3 protein results from TCRdb running MiXCR on the multiplex PCR reads. The table records around 590,000 distinct CDR3 sequences, about 40% of them present only once. This clonotype was observed at least ten times.

Sequencing was done on a sample of peripheral blood or thyroid tissue (not recorded which). The chain joins TRBV7-9 to TRBJ2-7, with 12 bases fitting TRBD2. The source is an adult man with Graves' hyperthyroidism. The CDR3 DNA is TGTGCCAGCAGCAAACTAGCGGGAGGTAACGAGCAGTACTTC. It is translated as CASSKLAGGNEQYF.